Below, 10 T cell receptor beta chains from the same sample are listed, as sequenced in a study of blood T cell repertoires in COVID-19. Generated by immunoSEQ multiplex PCR, the TCRdb table keeps only in-frame clones and is missing some. The table records approximately 450,000 clones, approximately 90% of them present only once. The specimen sequenced was peripheral blood. The origin of the receptors is a woman in her 30s with acute or convalescent COVID-19.

CDR3 nucleotide sequence: TGTGCCAGCAGCTCCCTCGCCGGGGGTGGGCAGACCCAGTACTTC. This gives the protein CASSSLAGGGQTQYF. This chain links TRBV7-2 with TRBJ2-5; D may be TRBD2 (6 bases). V was cut by 4 bases and J by 6 bases, with 18 bases left in between. CDR1 and CDR2 (germline): SGHTA, FQGNSA. This CDR3 spans 15 amino acids.

The chain links TRBV30 to TRBJ1-5, with 9 bases lining up with TRBD1. CDR3 size: 15 residues. Germline V gives CDR1 GTSNPN, CDR2 SVGIG (reference sequence). Trimming took 1 base from V and 5 from J; bases not matched to a gene: 6. In DNA form, the CDR3 reads TGTGCCTGGAGTGAATGGACAGGGGCTGATCAGCCCCAGCATTTT. It yields the protein CAWSEWTGADQPQHF.

CDR3 sequence (DNA): TGCGCCAGCAGGTATACCGGGACAGGGGTGACAGATACGCAGTATTTT. Translating gives CASRYTGTGVTDTQYF. J is TRBJ2-3 and V is TRBV4-1; 10 bases are a match to TRBD1. The V gene end was trimmed by 6 bases and the J gene end by 3 bases; junction bases not matched to a gene: 9. The CDR3 has 16 amino acids. Germline-derived CDR1 and CDR2 are MGHRA and YSYEKL.

The chain links TRBV6-1 to TRBJ2-4; D gene ambiguous. This CDR3 contains 17 residues. Germline-derived CDR1 and CDR2 are MNHNS and SASEGT. V gave up 1 base and J gave up 1 base, with 14 bases separating them. This chain's CDR3 is CASSEDFAVLAKNIQYF. The CDR3 coding sequence is TGTGCCAGCAGTGAAGACTTCGCGGTTCTTGCCAAAAACATTCAGTACTTC.

The chain couples TRBV3-1 (or the pseudogene TRBV3-2) to TRBJ1-3; 7 bases fit TRBD1. Germline V gene lookup returns CDR1 LGHDT and CDR2 YNNKEL (reference sequence). This CDR3 region has 13 residues. V was pared by 6 bases and J by 4 bases, with 3 bases of the junction left unmatched. The CDR3 DNA follows: TGTGCCAGCAGACGGGGACAGGGAAACACCATATATTTT. Its protein is CASRRGQGNTIYF.

The chain links TRBV10-3 to TRBJ2-7, with D possibly TRBD1 on 6 matching bases. CDR3 length: 15 amino acids. With 7 bases removed from V and 4 bases from J, the gap between germline ends came to 20 bases. In germline, CDR1 is ENHRY, CDR2 SYGVKD. CDR3 in DNA: TGTGCCATCACCCGGGGTAGCCAGGGGAAATACGAGCAGTACTTC. This sequence encodes CAITRGSQGKYEQYF.

The chain carries TRBV7-9 and TRBJ2-1; 12 nucleotides line up with TRBD2. After removal of 6 bases from V and 6 bases from J, the junction contained 6 bases not matched to a gene. Germline loops: CDR1 SEHNR, CDR2 FQNEAQ (reference sequence). The CDR3 is 15 amino acids. The CDR3 reads CASSASGGAGNEQFF. The CDR3 coding sequence is TGTGCCAGCAGTGCTAGCGGGGGGGCTGGCAATGAGCAGTTCTTC.

The chain uses TRBV4-2 and TRBJ1-2; D not resolved. Between the trimmed V and J ends, which lost 0 bases and 2 bases, there was a span of 19 bases. The CDR3 has 18 amino acids. Per germline, CDR1 LGHNA and CDR2 YNFKEQ. The CDR3 here is CASSQDPPGSSRNYGYTF. DNA for the CDR3: TGTGCCAGCAGCCAAGATCCACCCGGGTCGAGTAGAAACTATGGCTACACCTTC.

The chain uses TRBV7-9 and TRBJ1-3; a possible D gene is TRBD1 (6 bases). The germline CDR1 and CDR2 sequences are SEHNR and FQNEAQ (reference sequence). The V and J ends lost 4 bases and 7 bases respectively, with 17 bases between them. The CDR3 is 15 amino acids. The CDR3 region is CASSSIRGASNTIYF. For the CDR3, the DNA is TGTGCCAGCAGCTCAATCCGGGGGGCGTCCAACACCATATATTTT.

The genes are TRBV9 and TRBJ2-1; D unresolved. The germline V gene encodes CDR1 SGDLS and CDR2 YYNGEE. This CDR3 comprises 12 residues. V lost 0 bases to trimming and J lost 10 bases, with 8 bases between them. Here the CDR3 DNA reads TGTGCCAGCAGCGTAGACTCCCCAGAGCAGTTCTTC. As protein: CASSVDSPEQFF.